This section outlines one T cell receptor (beta chain) sequence together with its context. The CDR3 loop spans 13 amino acids. Per germline, CDR1 SSHAT and CDR2 FNYEAQ (reference sequence). V was trimmed by 5 bases and J by 5 bases, leaving 10 bases between them. MiXCR, applied by TCRdb to the RT-PCR reads, yields one record per CDR3 protein. Found here are about 680,000 distinct CDR3 sequences, 14% of them singletons; the top ten hold roughly 4%. This sequence was found in a female donor in good health, serving as a healthy control. The genes are TRBV7-7 and TRBJ2-1; D is unresolved. Material for sequencing was memory CD4+ T cells from blood. CDR3 bases: TGTGCCAGCAGCCCGGAGACGGACAATGAGCAGTTCTTC. Translated: CASSPETDNEQFF.